This T cell receptor (beta chain) was profiled in a study of T cell repertoires in cytomegalovirus infection. Study in general: Both CMV infection and a matching HLA type were indicated by public TCR beta signatures.

MiXCR, applied by TCRdb to the reads, yields one record per CDR3 protein. In the table there are 150,000 to 200,000 distinct CDR3 sequences, approximately 14% of which are singletons. Study-level findings and limits: The study found HLA-C-restricted CMV-specific TCR beta clonotypes dominating the ex vivo response.

Germline V gene data show CDR1 as SQVTM and CDR2 as ANQGSEA. This CDR3 is 13 amino acids long. Trimming took 6 bases from V and 8 from J; bases not matched to a gene: 6. There are a few counts of this clonotype. The target antigen is unknown. J is TRBJ2-1 and V is TRBV29-1; 11 bases match TRBD2. This receptor was identified in a human donor in good health (CMV status not recorded). Some clones in this sample may be carry-over from other donors' samples. Material for sequencing was PBMCs. CDR3 in amino acids: CSVRTSGYYEQFF. The CDR3 coding sequence is TGCAGCGTCAGGACTAGCGGGTACTATGAGCAGTTCTTC.